This T cell receptor (beta chain) was sequenced during a study of post-analysis software for immune sequencing data. About this clonotype itself: The antigen remains unidentified.

Unique molecular identifiers were present in the TCR beta cDNA libraries. Each CDR3 protein is one row after TCRdb ran MiXCR on the PCR reads. The sample includes approximately 260,000 distinct CDR3 sequences, about 38% of them seen just once. Findings and limits, study-wide: TRBV5-6, TRBV5-1 and TRBV20-1 were among a handful of TRBV segments more frequent in patients than controls.

The CDR3 loop spans 15 amino acids. Per the germline V gene, CDR1 is WSHSY and CDR2 is SAAADI. After removal of 4 bases from V and 2 bases from J, the junction contained 5 bases not matched to a gene. This clonotype originated in a girl aged 5-17 years with multiple sclerosis. Sequencing used blood. This sequence joins TRBV10-2 and TRBJ2-3; 8 bases fit TRBD2. CDR3: CASSVTSGNTDTQYF. The CDR3 nucleotides are TGCGCCAGCAGTGTAACTAGCGGAAACACAGATACGCAGTATTTT.